Listed below are T cell receptor beta chains from one sample, sequenced in a study of CD4 T cells in relation to SARS-CoV-2 and coronaviruses. Generated by immunoSEQ multiplex PCR, the TCRdb table keeps only in-frame clones and is missing some. The data contain 20,000 or so clones, about 72% of them singletons. These receptors lack a known antigen. Sequenced: CD4+ T cells from PBMCs, cultured in vitro. The receptors stem from a human donor in good health. CDR3s include the opening cysteine and the closing phenylalanine or tryptophan. A D gene is named only where the DNA matches it firmly. Expanded clones are given a class, and other clones once, few, many or no size at all.

TRBJ2-1,few,TRBV5-1,.,TGCGCCAGCAGCTTGGTCCCGGGACAAACCTACAATGAGCAGTTCTTC,CASSLVPGQTYNEQFF
TRBJ1-4,.,TRBV14,.,TGTGCCAGCAGCCAAGTTATTGGAAAACTGTTTTTT,CASSQVIGKLFF
TRBJ1-2,few,TRBV10-2,.,TGCGCCAGCAGTGACAGGACTAGTTATGGCTACACCTTC,CASSDRTSYGYTF
TRBJ2-1,.,TRBV10-3,TRBD1,TGTGCCATCACCCCGGGACAGGGGGTCCATGAGCAGTTCTTC,CAITPGQGVHEQFF
TRBJ2-3,.,TRBV7-6,.,TGTGCCAGCAGCCGGGGTGGTGGTTCCACAGGGTATGCAGATACGCAGTATTTT,CASSRGGGSTGYADTQYF
TRBJ1-1,.,TRBV27,.,TGTGCCAGCAGGTCCGTTGGGTTTTCGGCTGAAGCTTTCTTT,CASRSVGFSAEAFF
TRBJ2-7,.,TRBV18,.,TGTGCCAGCTCACCAAACCCGGACTCAAAATACGAGCAGTACTTC,CASSPNPDSKYEQYF
TRBJ1-1,.,TRBV29-1,.,TGCAGCGTTGATCGGGGGCTCACTGAAGCTTTCTTT,CSVDRGLTEAFF
TRBJ1-5,.,TRBV3-1/TRBV3-2,.,TGTGCCAGCAGCCAAGACAGAGGGCAGCCCCAGCATTTT,CASSQDRGQPQHF
TRBJ1-5,once,TRBV25-1,.,TGTGCCAGCAGTGAATTTGATAGCAATCAGCCCCAGCATTTT,CASSEFDSNQPQHF
TRBJ2-1,.,TRBV6-5,TRBD2,TGTGCCAGCTTAGCGGGGCCCTACAATGAGCAGTTCTTC,CASLAGPYNEQFF
TRBJ1-1,few,TRBV29-1,.,TGCAGCTACGACAGAAACACTGAAGCTTTCTTT,CSYDRNTEAFF
TRBJ1-2,.,TRBV19,.,TGTGCCAGTATTCCAAGGGGAAACTATGGCTACACCTTC,CASIPRGNYGYTF
TRBJ1-1,few,TRBV10-3,.,TGTGCCGTACATAAAGGGGGAATGAACACTGAAGCTTTCTTT,CAVHKGGMNTEAFF
TRBJ2-1,once,TRBV5-1,TRBD2,TGCGCCAGCAGCTTGGATACGGGAGGGCCTCGGAATGAGCAGTTCTTC,CASSLDTGGPRNEQFF
TRBJ2-3,.,TRBV3-1/TRBV3-2,.,TGTGCCAGCAGTGGCCGGGGGCGCTTGGATACGCAGTATTTT,CASSGRGRLDTQYF
TRBJ2-5,.,TRBV12-3/TRBV12-4,.,TGTGCCAGCAGTTTAGCTTGGGAGACCCAGTACTTC,CASSLAWETQYF
TRBJ1-2,.,TRBV29-1,.,TGCAGCGTTCTGGGCGGTTGGGGCTACACCTTC,CSVLGGWGYTF
TRBJ2-1,.,TRBV3-1/TRBV3-2,TRBD2,TGTGCCAGCAAGGGACTAGCGGGAGGGAATTCCTACAATGAGCAGTTCTTC,CASKGLAGGNSYNEQFF
TRBJ2-7,.,TRBV6-5,.,TGTGCCAGCACAGTACGGGACACTACCTCCGGCGAGCAGTACTTC,CASTVRDTTSGEQYF
TRBJ2-3,once,TRBV13,TRBD2,TGTGCCAGCAGCCTAAGAGCGGGAGGATACACAGATACGCAGTATTTT,CASSLRAGGYTDTQYF
TRBJ2-7,.,TRBV11-3,.,TGTGCCAGCAGCTTAACGCTCGCCTACGAGCAGTACTTC,CASSLTLAYEQYF
TRBJ1-5,.,TRBV2,.,TGTGCCAGCAGTGCCACAGGGAGTCAGCCCCAGCATTTT,CASSATGSQPQHF
TRBJ2-1,.,TRBV5-1,TRBD2,TGCGCCAGCGCCGGGACTAGCGGGACCAATGAGCAGTTCTTC,CASAGTSGTNEQFF
TRBJ2-5,.,TRBV2,.,TGTGCCGCACAAGCAGGGACGGAGGGGACCCAGTACTTC,CAAQAGTEGTQYF
TRBJ1-4,.,TRBV20-1,TRBD1,TGCAGTGCTAGTTGGGACAGGGGGCATGAAAAACTGTTTTTT,CSASWDRGHEKLFF
TRBJ1-2,.,TRBV5-1,.,TGCGCCAGCAGCTCGGCAGGGACTAACTATGGCTACACCTTC,CASSSAGTNYGYTF
TRBJ1-1,.,TRBV2,.,TGTGCCAGCAGTCTTTACACGGGCACTGAAGCTTTCTTT,CASSLYTGTEAFF
TRBJ2-1,few,TRBV6-5,.,TGTGCCAGCAGTTATGACACAAACTCCTACAATGAGCAGTTCTTC,CASSYDTNSYNEQFF
TRBJ1-2,.,TRBV6-6,.,TGTGCCAGCAGTTACTCCAGCAGGGACTATGGCTACACCTTC,CASSYSSRDYGYTF
TRBJ1-1,once,TRBV11-2,.,TGTGCCAGCAGCCCAGGGGAAAGGGGAACTGAAGCTTTCTTT,CASSPGERGTEAFF
TRBJ2-7,hyperexpanded,TRBV7-2,TRBD2,TGTGCCAGCAGCCCCTACCTAGCGGGAGGATCTGAGCAGTACTTC,CASSPYLAGGSEQYF
TRBJ2-7,.,TRBV11-1,.,TGTGCCAGCAGCTTAGCACGGACCGGTCCCTACGAGCAGTACTTC,CASSLARTGPYEQYF
TRBJ2-2,.,TRBV10-2,.,TGCGCCAGCAGTGAGACGGTTACCGGGGAGCTGTTTTTT,CASSETVTGELFF
TRBJ1-3,.,TRBV7-3,.,TGTGCCAGCAGGGGGCCTGGAAACACCATATATTTT,CASRGPGNTIYF
TRBJ1-5,.,TRBV30,.,TGTGCCTGGAGTGTCCCCGTCAGCAATCAGCCCCAGCATTTT,CAWSVPVSNQPQHF
TRBJ2-1,.,TRBV11-2,TRBD2,TGTGCCAGCAGCTTGAGGACTAGCGGGAGGGCTACCTACAATGAGCAGTTCTTC,CASSLRTSGRATYNEQFF
TRBJ2-7,.,TRBV14,.,TGTGCCAGCAGCCCCCGGACGGCCGGGGAGCAGTACTTC,CASSPRTAGEQYF
TRBJ1-1,few,TRBV10-1,TRBD1,TGCGCCAGCAGCCGGGACAGGGGTAACACTGAAGCTTTCTTT,CASSRDRGNTEAFF
TRBJ2-2,few,TRBV5-8,.,TGTGCCAGCAGCTCAGATTTGACCGGGGAGCTGTTTTTT,CASSSDLTGELFF
TRBJ1-3,.,TRBV5-4,TRBD1,TGTGCCAGCAGCCAGGGACAGACGGCTGGAAACACCATATATTTT,CASSQGQTAGNTIYF
TRBJ1-1,.,TRBV5-1,.,TGCGCCAGCAGCTTGGTTGGGGAAGCTGAAGCTTTCTTT,CASSLVGEAEAFF
TRBJ2-7,few,TRBV28,TRBD2,TGTGCCAGCAGTCCGGGACTACCCGTGAATCGCAGCTCCTACGAGCAGTACTTC,CASSPGLPVNRSSYEQYF
TRBJ1-1,.,TRBV28,TRBD1,TGTGCCAGCAGGGGACAGTCGAACACTGAAGCTTTCTTT,CASRGQSNTEAFF
TRBJ2-7,few,TRBV11-2,TRBD2,TGTGCCAGCAGCCCGACGACTAGCGGGCTAAATAGGGAGCAGTACTTC,CASSPTTSGLNREQYF
TRBJ1-2,.,TRBV5-1,.,TGCGCCAGCAGCTTGGCCGAACACTATGGCTACACCTTC,CASSLAEHYGYTF
TRBJ2-5,.,TRBV7-3,.,TGTGCCAGCAGCCCAAGTGGGGGACCCCAAGAGACCCAGTACTTC,CASSPSGGPQETQYF
TRBJ2-1,.,TRBV11-2,TRBD1,TGTGCCAGCAGCTTAGATTTTGGGGGACAGGGGGCTAACAATGAGCAGTTCTTC,CASSLDFGGQGANNEQFF
TRBJ2-1,.,TRBV10-3,TRBD2,TGTGCCGCATCCGGACTAGCGGGAAGGGATGAGCAGTTCTTC,CAASGLAGRDEQFF
TRBJ2-7,.,TRBV24-1,.,TGTGCCACCGGGACCCATGATAACGAGCAGTACTTC,CATGTHDNEQYF
TRBJ1-1,.,TRBV11-2,.,TGTGCCAGCAGCTTAACGAACACTGAAGCTTTCTTT,CASSLTNTEAFF
TRBJ1-1,.,TRBV2,.,TGTGCCAGCAGTGTAACAGGTGGAGTCACTGAAGCTTTCTTT,CASSVTGGVTEAFF
TRBJ1-5,.,TRBV12-5,.,TGTGCTAGTGGTTTTTGGGACCCCAATCAGCCCCAGCATTTT,CASGFWDPNQPQHF
TRBJ2-5,.,TRBV4-1,.,TGCGCCAGCAGCCAAGATTTCGGAGGACAAGAGACCCAGTACTTC,CASSQDFGGQETQYF
TRBJ2-7,.,TRBV14,TRBD2,TGTGCCAGCAGCCAAGGGGTGCGGGAGTTGACCTACGAGCAGTACTTC,CASSQGVRELTYEQYF
TRBJ1-2,.,TRBV11-2,.,TGTGCCAGCAGCTTAGATCCACATGGCTACACCTTC,CASSLDPHGYTF
TRBJ2-1,.,TRBV5-1,.,TGCGCCAGCAGCGCGGCCCCTACAATCCGGGAGTGGGGGAATGAGCAGTTCTTC,CASSAAPTIREWGNEQFF